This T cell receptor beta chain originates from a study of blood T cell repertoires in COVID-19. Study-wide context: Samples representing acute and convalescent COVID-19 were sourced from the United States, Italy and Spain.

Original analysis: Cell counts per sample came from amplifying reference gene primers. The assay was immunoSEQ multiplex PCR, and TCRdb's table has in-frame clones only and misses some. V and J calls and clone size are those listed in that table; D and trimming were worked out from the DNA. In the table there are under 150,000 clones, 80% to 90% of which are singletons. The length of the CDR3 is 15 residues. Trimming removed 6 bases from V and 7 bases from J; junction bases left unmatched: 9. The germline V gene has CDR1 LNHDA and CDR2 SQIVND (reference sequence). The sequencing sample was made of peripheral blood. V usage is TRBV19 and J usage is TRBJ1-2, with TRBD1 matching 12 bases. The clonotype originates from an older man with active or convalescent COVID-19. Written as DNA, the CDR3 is TGTGCCAGTAGCCTCGGGACAGGGGGCGCAGTTGGCTACACCTTC. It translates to CASSLGTGGAVGYTF.